The TCR beta chain described here comes from a study of graft-versus-host responses after intestinal transplantation. Study as a whole: Each recipient received a multivisceral, liver-intestinal, or isolated intestinal graft. Induction using anti-thymocyte globulin, followed by tacrolimus and steroids for around 3 years, was given to all recipients.

Regarding the study as a whole: With peak circulating GvH clone levels came an association with early post-transplant HvG declines. Recipient marrow held GvH clones, some first seen in ileum or blood.

Repertoires were generated with immunoSEQ multiplex PCR, while TCRdb's copy carries only in-frame clones and drops some. This sample yields about 88,000 clones, of which approximately 94% are seen a single time; over 0.15% belongs to the top ten. A word on this clone: Its specificity is not known.

The germline V gene encodes CDR1 SGHTA and CDR2 FQGNSA. J was trimmed by 7 bases and V by 6 bases; bases with no gene match: 9. The CDR3 extends over 14 amino acids. J is TRBJ1-5 and V is TRBV7-2, with 7 bases lining up with TRBD1. The sequencing here drew on unstimulated CD4+ T cells sorted from spleen or lymph node cells, taken before transplant. The clonotype was recovered from a human donor who was the organ donor for an intestinal transplant. CDR3 DNA: TGTGCCAGCAGTTATAAAACAGGGGACCAGCCCCAGCATTTT. Amino acid sequence: CASSYKTGDQPQHF.